This T cell receptor (beta chain) was retrieved from a study of T-cell memory formation after mild COVID-19. UMIs and sample barcodes were carried by the TCR alpha and TCR beta cDNA libraries that 5'RACE produced using constant-segment primers. MiXCR, applied by TCRdb to the 5' RACE reads, yields one record per CDR3 protein. Of just over 200,000 distinct CDR3 sequences in the sample, approximately 10% were seen once. Germline V lookup: CDR1 SGHRS, CDR2 YFSETQ. V was pared by 2 bases and J by 2 bases, with 7 bases between. The CDR3 length is 13 residues. Study-wide results and caveats: Within pre-infection memory, some responding clones were found, suggesting cross-reactive memory joined.

Note on this clonotype: Its antigen is undetermined.

Sequenced: PBMCs or a T cell subset sorted from them (not recorded which). The genes are TRBV5-1 and TRBJ1-2; no clear D. The sequence derives from a man younger than 35 who had mild COVID-19 (a few samples of this study predate the infection). Cell type and time point are not known. CDR3 nucleotide sequence: TGCGCCAGCAGCTTTGAACGGAACTATGGCTACACCTTC. Protein sequence: CASSFERNYGYTF.